This TCR beta chain was captured in a study of blood T cell repertoires in COVID-19. Study as a whole: Acute-phase and convalescent COVID-19 samples originated in the United States, Italy and Spain.

Per the original methods: Amplification of reference gene primers provided the estimated nucleated cell counts. TCRdb's table, derived via immunoSEQ multiplex PCR, lists solely in-frame clones and lacks some. That table is the source of V, J and clone size, and D and trimming were worked out from the DNA. This sample has about 370,000 clones; 85% to 90% occur once, and the top ten carry around 6.3%. The sample comprised peripheral blood. The sequence came from a young man with active or convalescent COVID-19.

CDR3 bases: TGTGCCAGCAGTTTTCAAAGACTAGCGGGGGGCCAAGAGACCCAGTACTTC. Translation: CASSFQRLAGGQETQYF. This chain links TRBV2 with TRBJ2-5; TRBD2 agrees at 13 bases. Germline CDR1 reads SNHLY; CDR2 reads FYNNEI. The CDR3 runs to 17 residues. The ends lost 5 bases at V and 1 base at J; junction bases unmatched: 7.